This entry lists 11 T cell receptor beta chains sequenced from one sample in a study of T cell clonality in common variable immunodeficiency. Profiled with immunoSEQ multiplex PCR; TCRdb holds only in-frame clones, not every one. The sample includes 30,000 to 40,000 clones, none of them occurring once. Material: peripheral blood mononuclear cells. Every receptor here comes from a person aged 18 to 75 in good health.

This clone was picked up many times. The sequence runs out 3 residues before the end of the CDR3; the remainder is reconstructed from the germline J gene. V usage is TRBV23-1 and J usage is TRBJ2-1; 12 bases are shared with TRBD2. TRBV23-1 is treated as an ORF (open reading frame) with a function not yet certain. The CDR3 extends over 18 amino acids. V lost 4 bases, J lost 6 bases, and 13 bases stayed unmatched. Partial CDR3 DNA: TGCGCCAGCAGTCCGAACCCGACTAGCGGGAGACCCGTCAATGAG. Protein sequence: CASSPNPTSGRPVNE. The entire CDR3 is CASSPNPTSGRPVNEQFF.

This clone was observed many times. Read data end 3 residues before the CDR3 end; the end is taken from the germline J gene. The chain has TRBV19 and TRBJ1-3; 11 bases are shared with TRBD1. The CDR3 contains 14 residues. CDR1 LNHDA and CDR2 SQIVND come from the germline V gene (reference sequence). Germline trimming cut 5 bases from V and 7 bases from J; bases unmatched to any gene: 4. CDR3 DNA (partial): TGTGCCAGTAGTGCCCGGGACAGGGGGAACACC. Its protein is CASSARDRGNT. The CDR3 in its entirety is CASSARDRGNTIYF.

This clone appeared many times. The read stops 3 residues short of the end of the CDR3; the missing end is completed from the germline J gene. The rearrangement links TRBV28 to TRBJ2-3; D uncertain. This CDR3 contains 13 residues. V was pared by 11 bases and J by 5 bases, with 17 bases between. Germline assignment: CDR1 MDHEN and CDR2 SYDVKM. The sequenced CDR3 bases are TGTGCCGCTAGAAATCCGAGAGAAGATACG. It specifies CAARNPREDT. The complete CDR3 protein is CAARNPREDTQYF. The full variable domain, with the rest looked up from reference TRBV28 and TRBJ2-3, is DVKVTQSSRYLVKRTGEKVFLECVQDMDHENMFWYRQDPGLGLRLIYFSYDVKMKEKGDIPEGYSVSREKKERFSLILESASTNQTSMYLCAARNPREDTQYFGPGTRLTVL.

This clone was observed at least ten times. Coverage ceases 3 residues before the CDR3 finishes, and the germline J gene fills in the end. The V call is TRBV30, the J call TRBJ2-1; D unclear. The CDR3 contains 14 residues. CDR1 and CDR2 from the germline V gene are GTSNPN and SVGIG (reference sequence). Between the trimmed V and J ends, which lost 1 base and 1 base, there was a span of 8 bases. Partial CDR3 DNA: TGTGCCTGGAGTGGACTGGCTTCCTACAATGAG. Amino acid sequence: CAWSGLASYNE. The full CDR3 protein is CAWSGLASYNEQFF.

This clone was found many times. The read ends 3 residues before the CDR3 terminus; that terminus is restored from the germline J gene. Other DNA sequences in the same sample also yield this CDR3. V is TRBV6-1 and J is TRBJ2-7; no firm D call. The CDR3 has 13 residues. The germline CDR1 and CDR2 sequences are MNHNS and SASEGT. Trimming took 1 base from V and 4 from J, leaving 8 bases between them. The sequenced CDR3 bases are TGTGCCAGCAGTGAAGAGGCGACTTACGAG. Translated: CASSEEATYE. The whole CDR3 reads CASSEEATYEQYF.

This clone was observed at least ten times. The part of the CDR3 DNA that was read is TGTGCTAGTGCCCTGAGGCCGGAACAGGGGATTCCTGAA. Amino acids: CASALRPEQGIPE. The entire CDR3 is CASALRPEQGIPEAFF. The chain couples TRBV12-5 to TRBJ1-1, with TRBD1 matching over 7 bases. The CDR3 end falls 3 residues outside the read, so it is completed with the germline J gene. Looked up from germline, CDR1 is LGHNT and CDR2 is FRNRAP. V shed 7 bases and J 6 bases; nucleotides not matched to a gene: 17. This CDR3 is 16 amino acids long.

This clone was counted ten times or more. Read data end 3 residues before the CDR3 end; the end is taken from the germline J gene. The V call is TRBV6-1, the J call TRBJ2-3; maybe TRBD2 (6 bases). CDR3 length equals 15 residues. The V gene lost 3 bases and the J gene lost 0 bases, with 10 bases spanning the gap. The germline gives CDR1 MNHNS, CDR2 SASEGT. Here the CDR3 reads CASSDRAGSTDTQYF. The sequenced CDR3 bases are TGTGCCAGCAGTGACCGAGCGGGTAGCACAGATACG.

As regards this clone: The read is 3 residues too short to cover the CDR3 end, so that end is filled in from the germline J gene. V is TRBV7-9 and J is TRBJ1-2; D unclear. Germline CDR1 reads SEHNR; CDR2 reads FQNEAQ (reference sequence). The CDR3 is made up of 15 amino acids. CDR3 bases read: TGTGCCAGCAGCCCCCGACTAGCTAAAACAGATACC. Protein product: CASSPRLAKTDT. The entire CDR3 is CASSPRLAKTDTYTF.

This clone has at least ten counts. The DNA ends 3 residues before the CDR3 does, and the rest of the CDR3 is filled in from the germline J gene. The chain employs TRBV5-5 and TRBJ2-7; 8 bases are shared with TRBD1. V was clipped by 7 bases and J by 2 bases; unmatched bases: 11. CDR3 length: 15 residues. CDR1 and CDR2 (germline): SGHKS, YYEKEE (reference sequence). The part of the CDR3 DNA that was read is TGTGCCAGCCTATCGGACAGGGCCTCAACCTACGAG. Protein sequence: CASLSDRASTYE. The full CDR3 is CASLSDRASTYEQYF. Full variable domain (missing parts from reference TRBV5-5 and TRBJ2-7): DAGVTQSPTHLIKTRGQQVTLRCSPISGHKSVSWYQQVLGQGPQFIFQYYEKEERGRGNFPDRFSARQFPNYSSELNVNALLLGDSALYLCASLSDRASTYEQYFGPGTRLTVT.

Worth noting for this clone: The read finishes 3 residues shy of the CDR3 end, and the germline J gene is used to complete it. The gene calls are TRBV7-3 and TRBJ2-1; 9 nucleotides align to TRBD2. Germline V CDR1 and CDR2: SGHTA, FQGTGA. J gave up 9 bases and V 5 bases, and 14 bases lay outside the gene matches. This CDR3 is 16 amino acids long. The covered CDR3 bases are TGTGCCAGCAGCGTTGGCGCTAGCGGGACTTGGGGTGAG. Translated, it gives CASSVGASGTWGE. The CDR3 in its entirety is CASSVGASGTWGEQFF. Using reference TRBV7-3 and TRBJ2-1 for the parts outside the CDR3, the full variable domain is GAGVSQTPSNKVTEKGKYVELRCDPISGHTALYWYRQSLGQGPEFLIYFQGTGAADDSGLPNDRFFAVRPEGSVSTLKIQRTERGDSAVYLCASSVGASGTWGEQFFGPGTRLTVL.

As concerns this clone: Read sequence stops 3 residues before the CDR3 end, and the germline J gene provides the missing end. This chain joins TRBV2 and TRBJ2-2; 8 nucleotides line up with TRBD1. The V gene's germline CDR1 is SNHLY and CDR2 FYNNEI. The CDR3 runs to 15 residues. The CDR3 DNA, read in part, is TGTGCCATTATACCGGTTGGGACAGGCTACGAAAAG. Its translation: CAIIPVGTGYEK. The whole CDR3 sequence is CAIIPVGTGYEKLFF.